These 23 T cell receptor beta chains originate from one sample sequenced in a study of pediatric ulcerative colitis. Sequencing was performed with immunoSEQ multiplex PCR; in TCRdb, only in-frame clones are kept and a portion is missing. Here the sample spans under 5,500 clones, about 89% being singletons. The sample taken for sequencing was blood. These receptors were obtained from a boy under 18 with mild ulcerative colitis.

This chain joins TRBV11-2 and TRBJ1-2, with D perhaps TRBD1 (6 bases). Germline V lookup: CDR1 SGHAT, CDR2 FQNNGV. This CDR3 contains 15 residues. Trimming removed 4 bases at V and 4 bases at J, with 16 bases between. The DNA for the CDR3 is TGTGCCAGCAGCTCGACAGGTGGGACGTCCTATGGCTACACCTTC. Its translation is CASSSTGGTSYGYTF.

The chain has TRBV27 and TRBJ1-4, with TRBD1 identical over 8 bases. From germline, CDR1 is MNHEY and CDR2 SMNVEV (reference sequence). The CDR3 covers 16 residues. After removal of 8 bases from V and 6 bases from J, the junction contained 14 bases not matched to a gene. CDR3 loop: CASSDRVPVLDEKLFF. The CDR3 nucleotides are TGTGCCAGCTCGGACAGGGTTCCAGTTTTAGATGAAAAACTGTTTTTT.

This clone appeared once. The chain joins TRBV27 to TRBJ1-2; D gene uncertain. Germline assignment: CDR1 MNHEY and CDR2 SMNVEV (reference sequence). The CDR3 sequence is 13 residues long. With 0 bases removed from V and 6 bases from J, the gap between germline ends came to 8 bases. The CDR3: CASSLSYRNGYTF. In DNA form, the CDR3 reads TGTGCCAGCAGTTTATCCTATAGGAATGGCTACACCTTC.

This rearrangement joins TRBV4-1 to TRBJ2-7; perhaps TRBD2 as D (7 bases). This CDR3 is built from 16 residues. CDR1 MGHRA and CDR2 YSYEKL come from the germline V gene. Trimming cost V 1 base and J 6 bases, with 19 bases left between them. In nucleotides, the CDR3 is TGCGCCAGCAGCCAAGGTCTGGGGGGGCCGAAACGCGAGCAGTACTTC. It specifies CASSQGLGGPKREQYF.

The chain has TRBV30 and TRBJ1-4, with unresolved D. CDR3 length equals 13 residues. V was shortened by 0 bases and J by 15 bases, with 17 bases between the two germline ends. In germline, CDR1 is GTSNPN, CDR2 SVGIG (reference sequence). This CDR3 is CAWSVNGRAKVFF. The CDR3 nucleotides are TGTGCCTGGAGTGTAAACGGGAGGGCTAAGGTGTTTTTT.

The chain is built from TRBV2 and TRBJ1-5, with a possible D match to TRBD1 (5 bases). CDR1 is SNHLY and CDR2 is FYNNEI in the germline V gene. V lost 0 bases and J 9 bases, leaving 15 bases between the germline ends. This CDR3 is built from 15 residues. CDR3 DNA sequence: TGTGCCAGCAGTGAAGCCTTGCGAGCTCAGGGGCCCCAGCATTTT. Translating gives CASSEALRAQGPQHF. Full variable domain (remainder filled in from reference TRBV2 and TRBJ1-5): EPEVTQTPSHQVTQMGQEVILRCVPISNHLYFYWYRQILGQKVEFLVSFYNNEISEKSEIFDDQFSVERPDGSNFTLKIRSTKLEDSAMYFCASSEALRAQGPQHFGDGTRLSIL.

J is TRBJ1-3 and V is TRBV7-9; 8 bases map to TRBD1. This CDR3 comprises 16 residues. Germline CDR1 is SEHNR and CDR2 is FQNEAQ (reference sequence). Trimming took 4 bases from V and 4 from J; bases not matched to a gene: 9. The CDR3 coding sequence is TGTGCCAGCAGCTCTTGGACAGGGAGGCTGGGAAACACCATATATTTT. This codes for CASSSWTGRLGNTIYF.

The V gene is TRBV7-9, the J gene TRBJ2-7; D unclear. The germline V gene encodes CDR1 SEHNR and CDR2 FQNEAQ (reference sequence). V shed 1 base and J shed 6 bases, with 10 bases lying between them. CDR3 length: 13 amino acids. The CDR3: CASSLEGYPEQYF. As DNA, the CDR3 is TGTGCCAGCAGCTTAGAAGGTTACCCCGAGCAGTACTTC.

This chain joins TRBV2 and TRBJ2-7; the D is unclear. CDR3 length equals 13 residues. Germline CDR1 is SNHLY and CDR2 is FYNNEI. V dropped 8 bases and J dropped 1 base, with 12 bases sitting between them. The CDR3 region is CASQFSASYEQYF. Written as DNA, the CDR3 is TGTGCCAGCCAGTTTTCAGCGTCCTACGAGCAGTACTTC.

The V gene is TRBV7-2, the J gene TRBJ1-1; tentatively, D is TRBD1 (5 bases). Per germline, CDR1 SGHTA and CDR2 FQGNSA. The CDR3 is 13 amino acids. Trimming pared 3 bases from V and 1 base from J, leaving 6 bases between. The CDR3 DNA follows: TGTGCCAGCAGCTTCCAGGGGAACACTGAAGCTTTCTTT. Translating it yields CASSFQGNTEAFF.

The V gene is TRBV11-2, the J gene TRBJ2-1; weak D call: TRBD2 (6 bases). The CDR3 runs 16 residues. Germline assignment: CDR1 SGHAT and CDR2 FQNNGV. Deletions cut 5 bases from V and 9 bases from J, with 23 bases between. The CDR3 here is CASSRELALSSGEQFF. The DNA of the CDR3 is TGTGCCAGCAGCCGGGAGCTAGCCCTTTCTTCGGGTGAGCAGTTCTTC.

V usage is TRBV7-9 and J usage is TRBJ1-2; D gene unclear. Trimming took off 5 bases at V and 8 bases at J, with 18 bases between the two ends. There are 14 residues in the CDR3. Germline V gene sequence: CDR1 SEHNR, CDR2 FQNEAQ (reference sequence). CDR3 bases: TGTGCCAGCAGCCTGCCCCCGGACTCCTCCGGCTACACCTTC. This sequence encodes CASSLPPDSSGYTF.

J is TRBJ2-7 and V is TRBV15; 9 nucleotides line up with TRBD1. Germline trimming cut 3 bases from V and 3 bases from J; bases unmatched to any gene: 3. This CDR3 is built from 14 residues. Germline V gene data show CDR1 as LNHNV and CDR2 as YYDKDF (reference sequence). The CDR3 protein is CATSRDRGLYEQYF. CDR3 bases: TGTGCCACCAGCAGGGACAGGGGACTCTACGAGCAGTACTTC.

The chain uses TRBV2 and TRBJ2-3; D unclear. V shed 3 bases and J shed 4 bases, with 14 bases lying between them. The CDR3 runs to 15 residues. From germline, CDR1 is SNHLY and CDR2 FYNNEI. CDR3 in amino acids: CASSDLRNPPDTQYF. As DNA, the CDR3 is TGTGCCAGCAGTGACCTCCGGAACCCCCCAGATACGCAGTATTTT. The full variable domain, completed using reference TRBV2 and TRBJ2-3, is EPEVTQTPSHQVTQMGQEVILRCVPISNHLYFYWYRQILGQKVEFLVSFYNNEISEKSEIFDDQFSVERPDGSNFTLKIRSTKLEDSAMYFCASSDLRNPPDTQYFGPGTRLTVL.

V is TRBV11-1 and J is TRBJ1-1; D possibly corresponds to TRBD1 (5 bases). V lost 4 bases and J 4 bases, leaving 19 bases between the germline ends. The CDR3 runs to 16 residues. Germline V gene sequence: CDR1 SGHAT, CDR2 FQDESV (reference sequence). CDR3 protein: CASSYGDAGLSTEAFF. CDR3 DNA sequence: TGTGCCAGCAGCTACGGGGACGCGGGGTTGTCCACTGAAGCTTTCTTT.

This chain connects TRBV7-9 to TRBJ2-2; unclear D gene. Germline lookup yields CDR1 SEHNR and CDR2 FQNEAQ (reference sequence). The length of the CDR3 is 11 residues. V lost 7 bases to trimming and J lost 4 bases, with 4 bases between them. The DNA of the CDR3 is TGTGCCAGCATCACCACCGGGGAGCTGTTTTTT. Protein: CASITTGELFF.

The chain has TRBV19 and TRBJ2-7; D perhaps matches TRBD1 (6 bases). Germline V gene data show CDR1 as LNHDA and CDR2 as SQIVND (reference sequence). CDR3 length equals 15 residues. V gave up 3 bases and J gave up 3 bases, with 15 bases separating them. The CDR3 DNA is TGTGCCAGTAGTATTTCGCAGGGGTCTCTCTACGAGCAGTACTTC. This encodes CASSISQGSLYEQYF.

In nucleotides, the CDR3 is TGTGCCAGCAGTGAAACAGGGCTTAATTCACCCCTCCACTTT. As protein: CASSETGLNSPLHF. The rearrangement joins TRBV2 to TRBJ1-6, with TRBD1 as a possible D gene (6 bases). The CDR3 length is 14 residues. V dropped 2 bases and J dropped 6 bases, with 8 bases sitting between them. Germline V CDR1 and CDR2: SNHLY, FYNNEI. The variable domain in full, completed from reference TRBV2 and TRBJ1-6, reads EPEVTQTPSHQVTQMGQEVILRCVPISNHLYFYWYRQILGQKVEFLVSFYNNEISEKSEIFDDQFSVERPDGSNFTLKIRSTKLEDSAMYFCASSETGLNSPLHFGNGTRLTVT.

This clone was seen once. The chain employs TRBV5-1 and TRBJ2-1, with D unclear. The CDR3 covers 12 residues. Germline CDR1 SGHRS, CDR2 YFSETQ. Trimming took off 7 bases at V and 7 bases at J, with 12 bases between the two ends. CDR3 region: CASRAQENEQFF. The DNA for the CDR3 is TGCGCCAGCCGTGCCCAAGAGAATGAGCAGTTCTTC.

This chain links TRBV28 with TRBJ2-7; TRBD2 matches 10 bases. Germline loops: CDR1 MDHEN, CDR2 SYDVKM. Trimming took 5 bases from V and 3 from J; bases not matched to a gene: 10. The CDR3 loop spans 16 amino acids. CDR3 sequence (DNA): TGTGCCAGCAGTATACTAGGGGCTAGCGGGAGCTACGAGCAGTACTTC. Amino acid sequence: CASSILGASGSYEQYF.

The chain uses TRBV28 and TRBJ2-5, with a weak D call TRBD1 (7 bases). Near its end, the DNA agrees better with TRBJ2-7, so the J call may be wrong. Per the germline V gene, CDR1 is MDHEN and CDR2 is SYDVKM. The length of the CDR3 is 15 residues. The DNA for the CDR3 is TGTGCCAGCACCTTCGGGGGACAGACCTCCTACGAGCAGTACTTC. It yields the protein CASTFGGQTSYEQYF.

The chain carries TRBV29-1 and TRBJ2-1; no clear D gene. Germline assignment: CDR1 SQVTM and CDR2 ANQGSEA. The CDR3 is 13 residues long. Trimming took off 4 bases at V and 3 bases at J, with 10 bases between the two ends. CDR3 sequence: CSVAGRYYNEQFF. The DNA of the CDR3 is TGCAGCGTTGCTGGCAGATACTACAATGAGCAGTTCTTC.

This clone was picked up one time. The rearrangement joins TRBV6-1 to TRBJ1-5; no clear D gene. V lost 4 bases and J lost 6, with 16 bases in between. The CDR3 covers 15 residues. Per the germline V gene, CDR1 is MNHNS and CDR2 is SASEGT. The CDR3 loop reads CASSVKPDGGQPQHF. For the CDR3, the DNA is TGTGCCAGCAGTGTCAAGCCAGACGGAGGTCAGCCCCAGCATTTT.